This T cell receptor beta chain stems from a study of regulatory T cells in long-lasting Graves disease. Noted time point: persistent/refractory GD, antithyroid drugs over 5 years with positive TRAb. PBMC-derived RNA was used for the TCR library. The CDR3 runs to 14 residues. The J segment lost 2 bases and the V segment lost 6 bases, leaving 6 bases of the junction unmatched. Construction of the TCR beta libraries employed iRepertoire HTBI primers in conjunction with Arm-PCR of CDR3 regions. TCRdb fed the multiplex PCR reads into MiXCR, producing one record per CDR3 protein. Among 650,000 to 700,000 distinct CDR3 sequences, around 30% were seen once, and the ten largest hold roughly 40%. This clonotype was recorded many times.

The sequence came from a female donor with Graves disease. The sequencing used peripheral blood mononuclear cells (PBMCs), collected when the disease was refractory, from a patient treated with antithyroid drugs. This chain uses TRBV12-3 or TRBV12-4 with TRBJ2-7, with 8 positions matching TRBD1. The CDR3 region is CASRPPGQAYEQYF. For the CDR3, the DNA is TGTGCCAGCAGACCCCCGGGACAGGCCTACGAGCAGTACTTC.